This T cell receptor beta chain was profiled in a study of blood T cell repertoires in COVID-19. Across the whole study: Donors in the United States, Italy and Spain gave samples during acute or convalescent COVID-19. PBMCs, B-cell-depleted T cells, or T cells provided the cDNA or gDNA that made up the material.

This clone came up once. With 3 bases clipped from V and 4 bases from J, the junction kept 4 bases outside the gene matches. In germline, CDR1 is SGDLS, CDR2 YYNGEE. The CDR3 has 14 residues. In the original processing: Amplification with reference gene primers provided the estimates of nucleated cell counts. Generated by immunoSEQ multiplex PCR, the TCRdb table keeps only in-frame clones and is missing some. The V and J calls and clone size come from that table; D and trimming were worked out from the DNA. The sample holds 70,000 to 90,000 clones; roughly 79% are singletons and the top ten take roughly 15%.

Source material: peripheral blood. The sequence was obtained from a human donor in a cohort sampled during active COVID-19. V is TRBV9 and J is TRBJ2-7, with 10 bases matching TRBD1. The CDR3 DNA reads as TGTGCCAGCAGCGAGACAGGGGGCGGGTACGAGCAGTACTTC. Its translation is CASSETGGGYEQYF.